These 18 T cell receptor beta chains share one sample of origin, sequenced in a study of blood T cell repertoires in COVID-19. Generated by immunoSEQ multiplex PCR, the TCRdb table keeps only in-frame clones and is missing some. The table includes some 120,000 clones, 65% to 90% detected once. Sequenced material: peripheral blood. These receptors came from a human donor in a cohort sampled during active COVID-19.

Here the CDR3 reads CASSLGRASPLHF. The CDR3 bases are TGTGCCAGCAGCTTAGGCAGGGCTTCACCCCTCCACTTT. The chain recombines TRBV11-2 with TRBJ1-6; possible D gene TRBD1, 5 bases. Germline CDR1 SGHAT, CDR2 FQNNGV. Trimming took off 1 base at V and 9 bases at J, with 7 bases between the two ends. There are 13 residues in the CDR3.

The chain recombines TRBV6-5 with TRBJ1-6; 9 nucleotides match TRBD1. This CDR3 has 15 residues. Germline trimming cut 2 bases from V and 4 bases from J; bases unmatched to any gene: 0. CDR1 and CDR2 from the germline V gene are MNHEY and SVGAGI. This CDR3 is CASSYGTGYNSPLHF. As DNA, the CDR3 is TGTGCCAGCAGTTACGGGACAGGGTATAATTCACCCCTCCACTTT.

This sequence joins TRBV5-4 and TRBJ1-1, with a weak D call TRBD1 (5 bases). The CDR3 spans 15 residues. Germline V gene data show CDR1 as SGHNT and CDR2 as YYREEE (reference sequence). The V gene lost 1 base and the J gene lost 0 bases, with 10 bases spanning the gap. CDR3 sequence: CASSLWAGMNTEAFF. In DNA, the CDR3 is TGTGCCAGCAGCTTGTGGGCAGGGATGAACACTGAAGCTTTCTTT.

V is TRBV5-4 and J is TRBJ2-3; 8 positions agree with TRBD2. The length of the CDR3 is 15 residues. Germline V gene lookup returns CDR1 SGHNT and CDR2 YYREEE (reference sequence). V shed 4 bases and J 6 bases; nucleotides not matched to a gene: 10. The CDR3 protein is CASSQLTGGLDTQYF. The CDR3 region has the DNA TGTGCCAGCAGCCAGCTTACGGGGGGGCTTGATACGCAGTATTTT.

The V gene is TRBV21-1, the J gene TRBJ2-1; the table names TRBD2, a call not compared with the DNA. TRBV21-1 is deemed a pseudogene. The CDR3 runs 17 residues. The CDR3 here is CASSNLRLAGPFNEQFF. CDR3 nucleotides: TGTGCCAGCAGCAACCTGCGACTAGCGGGGCCCTTTAATGAGCAGTTCTTC.

The chain recombines TRBV6-5 with TRBJ2-2; TRBD2 aligns across 11 bases. Germline CDR1 and CDR2: MNHEY and SVGAGI. J gave up 5 bases and V 3 bases, and 5 bases lay outside the gene matches. This CDR3 region has 16 residues. The CDR3 loop reads CASSYAVAGGTGELFF. The CDR3 DNA reads TGTGCCAGCAGTTATGCGGTAGCGGGGGGGACCGGGGAGCTGTTTTTT.

This clone was picked up a small number of times. The rearrangement uses TRBV6-1 and TRBJ1-3; the D is unclear. Per germline, CDR1 MNHNS and CDR2 SASEGT. The CDR3 covers 18 residues. The V gene lost 1 base and the J gene lost 0 bases, with 16 bases spanning the gap. The DNA for the CDR3 is TGTGCCAGCAGTGAAGTGTACGGAGGTCCCGTCTCTGGAAACACCATATATTTT. This sequence encodes CASSEVYGGPVSGNTIYF.

There are a few counts of this clone. The chain employs TRBV29-1 and TRBJ2-3, with 14 bases that match TRBD2. CDR1 SQVTM and CDR2 ANQGSEA come from the germline V gene. This CDR3 has 17 residues. V gave up 6 bases and J gave up 0 bases; unmatched junction bases: 8. This CDR3 is CSVNGLAGGASTDTQYF. The CDR3 DNA reads as TGCAGCGTAAATGGACTAGCGGGGGGCGCTAGCACAGATACGCAGTATTTT.

In DNA, the CDR3 is TGTGCCAGCAGCACAGGGGCTGAAGCTTTCTTT. Translating gives CASSTGAEAFF. The V gene is TRBV2, the J gene TRBJ1-1, with 7 bases matching TRBD1. The CDR3 covers 11 residues. With 6 bases clipped from V and 6 bases from J, the junction kept 1 base outside the gene matches. Germline-derived CDR1 and CDR2 are SNHLY and FYNNEI.

The chain links TRBV4-1 to TRBJ2-3, with TRBD2 identical over 11 bases. The V gene's germline CDR1 is MGHRA and CDR2 YSYEKL. The CDR3 extends over 17 amino acids. J gave up 11 bases and V 4 bases, and 17 bases lay outside the gene matches. CDR3 nucleotide sequence: TGCGCCAGCAGCCTCCCAGGTAGAGAGACTAGCGGGGATCTGCAGTATTTT. Residues: CASSLPGRETSGDLQYF.

This chain connects TRBV3-1 (or the pseudogene TRBV3-2) to TRBJ2-5, with a weak D call TRBD2 (5 bases). Germline CDR1 is LGHDT and CDR2 is YNNKEL (reference sequence). This CDR3 has 14 amino acids. V was cut by 1 base and J by 2 bases, with 8 bases left in between. CDR3 residues: CASSQADWQETQYF. CDR3 in DNA: TGTGCCAGCAGCCAAGCGGACTGGCAAGAGACCCAGTACTTC.

V is TRBV11-2 and J is TRBJ2-2; 8 bases are a match to TRBD1. This CDR3 comprises 16 residues. The germline V gene encodes CDR1 SGHAT and CDR2 FQNNGV. Trimming removed 2 bases from V and 7 bases from J; junction bases left unmatched: 9. The CDR3 DNA sequence: TGTGCCAGCAGCTTACCCCGGACAGGGTCTGGCGGGGAGCTGTTTTTT. Amino acids: CASSLPRTGSGGELFF. The variable domain in full, with the rest retrieved from reference TRBV11-2 and TRBJ2-2, is EAGVAQSPRYKIIEKRQSVAFWCNPISGHATLYWYQQILGQGPKLLIQFQNNGVVDDSQLPKDRFSAERLKGVDSTLKIQPAKLEDSAVYLCASSLPRTGSGGELFFGEGSRLTVL.

The J gene is TRBJ2-1, the V gene TRBV15; 11 nucleotides align to TRBD2. The CDR3 spans 17 residues. The V and J ends lost 2 bases and 4 bases, in that order; junction bases with no gene match: 7. CDR1 is LNHNV, CDR2 YYDKDF, per germline (reference sequence). The CDR3: CATSRSAVAGGYNEQFF. CDR3 nucleotides: TGTGCCACCAGCAGATCCGCGGTAGCGGGGGGGTACAATGAGCAGTTCTTC. Using reference TRBV15 and TRBJ2-1 for the parts outside the CDR3, the full variable domain is DAMVIQNPRYQVTQFGKPVTLSCSQTLNHNVMYWYQQKSSQAPKLLFHYYDKDFNNEADTPDNFQSRRPNTSFCFLDIRSPGLGDTAMYLCATSRSAVAGGYNEQFFGPGTRLTVL.

V usage is TRBV18 and J usage is TRBJ1-1; unclear D gene. The CDR3 is 14 residues long. Germline CDR1 and CDR2: KGHSH and LQKENI. V was pared by 0 bases and J by 4 bases, with 9 bases between. In DNA form, the CDR3 reads TGTGCCAGCTCACCACCGGCACAGAGCACTGAAGCTTTCTTT. Amino acid sequence: CASSPPAQSTEAFF.

This clone appeared once. The chain has TRBV2 and TRBJ2-3; no clear D. This CDR3 comprises 15 residues. The germline V and J ends were trimmed by 4 bases and 1 base, with 12 bases remaining between them. The germline CDR1 and CDR2 sequences are SNHLY and FYNNEI. The CDR3 loop is CASSVALDRTDTQYF. The CDR3 region has the DNA TGTGCCAGCAGTGTGGCGCTAGACCGCACAGATACGCAGTATTTT.

The chain uses TRBV21-1 and TRBJ1-6; TRBD1, the D gene given by the table, was not confirmed from the DNA. TRBV21-1 is labeled a pseudogene. There are 12 residues in the CDR3. CDR3 sequence (DNA): TGTGCCAACCAGGGGAAGGATTCACCCCTCCACTTT. Protein product: CANQGKDSPLHF.

The rearrangement joins TRBV10-3 to TRBJ1-1; 9 bases align to TRBD1. This CDR3 has 15 residues. The V and J ends lost 9 bases and 0 bases, in that order; junction bases with no gene match: 8. CDR1 is ENHRY, CDR2 SYGVKD, per germline. The CDR3 DNA follows: TGTGCCATAAGGGGGGGGACAGGGCTGAACACTGAAGCTTTCTTT. Its protein is CAIRGGTGLNTEAFF.

This clone appeared a single time. The rearrangement links TRBV19 to TRBJ2-7; 11 nucleotides line up with TRBD2. This CDR3 is built from 15 residues. V shed 5 bases and J 4 bases; nucleotides not matched to a gene: 7. Germline lookup yields CDR1 LNHDA and CDR2 SQIVND (reference sequence). The chain's CDR3 is CASSDTSGGTYEQYF. The DNA for the CDR3 is TGTGCCAGTAGTGACACTAGCGGGGGCACTTACGAGCAGTACTTC.